Sequencing of this TCR beta chain was carried out in a study of immune cell composition in non-small cell lung cancer. The method was immunoSEQ multiplex PCR; TCRdb's version includes in-frame clones alone and lacks a portion of them. The sample has about 3,000 clones; approximately 70% are singletons. This clone was counted between two and nine times. Germline V gene data show CDR1 as MNHNS and CDR2 as SASEGT. Trimming cost V 4 bases and J 1 base, with 10 bases left between them. CDR3 length equals 14 residues. Normal lung was taken at the farthest possible site, at least 3 cm from tumour. This chain connects TRBV6-1 to TRBJ1-1; D is unclear. Input material: non-adjacent lung tissue. This TCR derives from a human donor with non-small cell lung cancer. The CDR3 spells CASSARASNTEAFF. The CDR3 bases are TGTGCCAGCAGTGCGCGGGCGTCGAACACTGAAGCTTTCTTT.